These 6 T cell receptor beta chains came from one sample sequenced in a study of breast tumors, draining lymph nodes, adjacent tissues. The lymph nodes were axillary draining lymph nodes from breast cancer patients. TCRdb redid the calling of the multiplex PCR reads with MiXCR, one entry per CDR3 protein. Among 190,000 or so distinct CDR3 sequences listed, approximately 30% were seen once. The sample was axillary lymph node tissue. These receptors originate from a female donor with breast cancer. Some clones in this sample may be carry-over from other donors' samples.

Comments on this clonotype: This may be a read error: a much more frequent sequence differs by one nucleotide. The CDR3 region is CSAEGAVSSSNEQFF. DNA for the CDR3: TGCAGTGCCGAAGGTGCGGTTAGCTCCTCCAATGAGCAGTTCTTC. V gene TRBV20-1 combines with J gene TRBJ2-1; D is ambiguous. The CDR3 contains 15 residues. Germline V gives CDR1 DFQATT, CDR2 SNEGSKA (reference sequence).

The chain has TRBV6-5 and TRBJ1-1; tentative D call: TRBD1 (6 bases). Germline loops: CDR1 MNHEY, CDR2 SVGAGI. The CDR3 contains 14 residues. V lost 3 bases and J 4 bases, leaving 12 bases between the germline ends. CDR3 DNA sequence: TGTGCCAGCAGTTATTGGCAGGGGAGCACTGAAGCTTTCTTT. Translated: CASSYWQGSTEAFF.

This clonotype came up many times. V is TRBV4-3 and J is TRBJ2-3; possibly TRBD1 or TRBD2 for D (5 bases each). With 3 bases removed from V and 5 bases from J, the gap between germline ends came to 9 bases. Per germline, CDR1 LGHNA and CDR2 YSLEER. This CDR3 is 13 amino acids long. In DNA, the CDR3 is TGCGCCAGCAGCCAGGGGGAGAGAGATACGCAGTATTTT. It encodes CASSQGERDTQYF.

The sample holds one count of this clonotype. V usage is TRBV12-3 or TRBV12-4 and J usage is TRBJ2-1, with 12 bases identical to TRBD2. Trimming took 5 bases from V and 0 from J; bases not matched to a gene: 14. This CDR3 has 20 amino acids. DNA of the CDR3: TGTGCCAGCAGTCCACGGGAACTAGCGGGGGGCTCCGGCTCCTACAATGAGCAGTTCTTC. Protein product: CASSPRELAGGSGSYNEQFF.

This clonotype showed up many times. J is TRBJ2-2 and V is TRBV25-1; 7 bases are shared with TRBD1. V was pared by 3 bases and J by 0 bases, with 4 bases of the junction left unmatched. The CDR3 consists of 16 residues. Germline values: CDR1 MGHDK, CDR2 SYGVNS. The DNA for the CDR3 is TGTGCCAGCAGTGATGCCGGGACAGCGAACACCGGGGAGCTGTTTTTT. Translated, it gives CASSDAGTANTGELFF.

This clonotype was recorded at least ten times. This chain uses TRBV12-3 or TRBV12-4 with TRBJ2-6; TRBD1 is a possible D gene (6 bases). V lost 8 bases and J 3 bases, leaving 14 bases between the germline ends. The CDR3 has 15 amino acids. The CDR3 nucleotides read TGTGCCAGCGGCAGGGGCGGTTTTGGGGCCAACGTCCTGACTTTC. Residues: CASGRGGFGANVLTF.